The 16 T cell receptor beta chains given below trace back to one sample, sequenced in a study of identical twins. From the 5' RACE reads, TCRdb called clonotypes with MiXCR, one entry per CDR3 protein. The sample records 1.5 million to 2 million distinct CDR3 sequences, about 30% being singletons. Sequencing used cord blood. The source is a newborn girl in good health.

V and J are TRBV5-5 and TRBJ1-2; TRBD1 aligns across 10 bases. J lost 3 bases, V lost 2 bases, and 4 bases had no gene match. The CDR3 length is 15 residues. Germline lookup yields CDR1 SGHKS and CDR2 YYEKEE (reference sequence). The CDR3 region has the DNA TGTGCCAGCAGCTTTTCCGGGACAGGGGACTATGGCTACACCTTC. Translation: CASSFSGTGDYGYTF. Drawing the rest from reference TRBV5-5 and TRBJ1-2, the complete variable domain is DAGVTQSPTHLIKTRGQQVTLRCSPISGHKSVSWYQQVLGQGPQFIFQYYEKEERGRGNFPDRFSARQFPNYSSELNVNALLLGDSALYLCASSFSGTGDYGYTFGSGTRLTVV.

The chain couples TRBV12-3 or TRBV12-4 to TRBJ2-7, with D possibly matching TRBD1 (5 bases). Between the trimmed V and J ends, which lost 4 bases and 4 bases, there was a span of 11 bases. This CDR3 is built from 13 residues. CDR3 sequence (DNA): TGTGCCAGCAGTTCACAGGAGACATACGAGCAGTACTTC. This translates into CASSSQETYEQYF.

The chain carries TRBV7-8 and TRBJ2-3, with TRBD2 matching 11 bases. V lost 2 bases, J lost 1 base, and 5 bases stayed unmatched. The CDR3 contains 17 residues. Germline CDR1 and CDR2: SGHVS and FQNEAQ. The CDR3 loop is CASSLRRTSGRTDTQYF. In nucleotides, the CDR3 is TGTGCCAGCAGCTTAAGGAGGACTAGCGGGCGCACAGATACGCAGTATTTT.

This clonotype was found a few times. The CDR3 nucleotides read TGTGCCAGCAGCAAAGAACACCCCAGAGCTTTCTTT. It translates to CASSKEHPRAFF. The genes are TRBV21-1 and TRBJ1-1. TRBV21-1 is reported as a pseudogene. This CDR3 has 12 amino acids.

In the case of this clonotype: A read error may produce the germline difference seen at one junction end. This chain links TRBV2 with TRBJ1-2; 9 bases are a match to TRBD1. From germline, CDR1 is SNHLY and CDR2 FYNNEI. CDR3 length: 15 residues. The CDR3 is CASRETGGMNYGHTF. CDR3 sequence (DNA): TGTGCCAGCAGGGAGACAGGGGGAATGAACTATGGCCACACCTTC.

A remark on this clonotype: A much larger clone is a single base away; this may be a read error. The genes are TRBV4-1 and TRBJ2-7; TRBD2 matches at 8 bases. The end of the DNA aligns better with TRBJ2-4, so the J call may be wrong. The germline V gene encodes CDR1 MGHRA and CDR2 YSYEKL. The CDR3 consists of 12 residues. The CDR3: CANSQLADIQYF. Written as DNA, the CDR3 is TGCGCCAACAGCCAACTAGCGGACATTCAGTACTTC.

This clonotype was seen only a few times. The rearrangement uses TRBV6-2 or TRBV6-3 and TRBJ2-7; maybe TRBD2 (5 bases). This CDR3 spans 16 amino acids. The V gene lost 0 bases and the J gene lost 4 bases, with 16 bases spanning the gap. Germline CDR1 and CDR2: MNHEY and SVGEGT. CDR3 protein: CASSYSSGRLSYEQYF. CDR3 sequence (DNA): TGTGCCAGCAGTTACTCGAGCGGTAGACTGTCATACGAGCAGTACTTC.

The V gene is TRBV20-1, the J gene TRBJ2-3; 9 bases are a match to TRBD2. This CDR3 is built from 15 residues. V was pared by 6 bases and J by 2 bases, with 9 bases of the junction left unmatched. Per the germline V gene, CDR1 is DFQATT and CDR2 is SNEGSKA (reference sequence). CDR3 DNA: TGCAGTGCCCCGAGCCTAGCGGGGCCCACAGATACGCAGTATTTT. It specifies CSAPSLAGPTDTQYF.

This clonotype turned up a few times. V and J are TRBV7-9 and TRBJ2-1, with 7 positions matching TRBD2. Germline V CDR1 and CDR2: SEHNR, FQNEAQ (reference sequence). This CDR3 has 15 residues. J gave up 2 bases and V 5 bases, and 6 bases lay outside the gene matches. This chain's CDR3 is CASSPRDYTYNEQFF. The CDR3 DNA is TGTGCCAGCAGCCCCAGGGACTACACCTACAATGAGCAGTTCTTC. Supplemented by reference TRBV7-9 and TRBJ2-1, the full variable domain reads DTGVSQNPRHKITKRGQNVTFRCDPISEHNRLYWYRQTLGQGPEFLTYFQNEAQLEKSRLLSDRFSAERPKGSFSTLEIQRTEQGDSAMYLCASSPRDYTYNEQFFGPGTRLTVL.

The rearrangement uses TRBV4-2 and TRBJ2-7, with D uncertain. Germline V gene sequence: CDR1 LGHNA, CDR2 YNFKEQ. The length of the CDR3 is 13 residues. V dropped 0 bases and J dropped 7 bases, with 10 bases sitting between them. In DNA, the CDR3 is TGTGCCAGCAGCCAAGACCCGAACAATGAGCAGTACTTC. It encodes CASSQDPNNEQYF.

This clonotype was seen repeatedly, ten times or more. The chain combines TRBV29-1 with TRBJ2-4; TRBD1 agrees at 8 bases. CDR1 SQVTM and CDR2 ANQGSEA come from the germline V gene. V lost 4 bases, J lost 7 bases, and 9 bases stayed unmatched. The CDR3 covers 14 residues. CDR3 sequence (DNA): TGCAGCGTTGGTTTCGGACAGGGTGGCAACATTCAGTACTTC. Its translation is CSVGFGQGGNIQYF. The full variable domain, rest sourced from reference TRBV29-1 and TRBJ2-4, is SAVISQKPSRDICQRGTSLTIQCQVDSQVTMMFWYRQQPGQSLTLIATANQGSEATYESGFVIDKFPISRPNLTFSTLTVSNMSPEDSSIYLCSVGFGQGGNIQYFGAGTRLSVL.

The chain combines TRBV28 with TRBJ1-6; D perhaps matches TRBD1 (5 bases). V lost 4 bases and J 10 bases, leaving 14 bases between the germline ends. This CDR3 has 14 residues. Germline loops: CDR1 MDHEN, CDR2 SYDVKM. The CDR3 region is CASSSTAGGSPLHF. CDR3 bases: TGTGCCAGCAGTTCGACAGCGGGCGGCTCACCCCTCCACTTT.

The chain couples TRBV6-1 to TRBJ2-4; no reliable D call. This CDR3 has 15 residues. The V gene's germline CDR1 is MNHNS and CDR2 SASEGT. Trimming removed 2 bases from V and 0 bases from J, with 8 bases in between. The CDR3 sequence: CASSESTIAKNIQYF. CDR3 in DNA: TGTGCCAGCAGTGAATCCACAATAGCCAAAAACATTCAGTACTTC.

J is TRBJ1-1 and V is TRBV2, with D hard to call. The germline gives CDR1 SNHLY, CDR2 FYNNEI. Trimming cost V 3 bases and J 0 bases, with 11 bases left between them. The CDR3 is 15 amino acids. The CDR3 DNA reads TGTGCCAGCAGTGAGTTTCGCCCCATGAACACTGAAGCTTTCTTT. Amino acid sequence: CASSEFRPMNTEAFF.

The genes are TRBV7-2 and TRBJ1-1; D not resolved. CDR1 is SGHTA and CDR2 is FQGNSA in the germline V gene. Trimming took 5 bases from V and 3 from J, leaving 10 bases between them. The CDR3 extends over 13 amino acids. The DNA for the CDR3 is TGTGCCAGCAGCCCCCAGCGGTACACTGAAGCTTTCTTT. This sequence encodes CASSPQRYTEAFF.

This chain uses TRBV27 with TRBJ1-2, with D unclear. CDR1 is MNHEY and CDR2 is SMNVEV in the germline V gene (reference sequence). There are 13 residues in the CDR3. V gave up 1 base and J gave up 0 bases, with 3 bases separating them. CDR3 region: CASSLFSNYGYTF. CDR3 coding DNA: TGTGCCAGCAGTTTATTCTCTAACTATGGCTACACCTTC.